This TCR beta chain is drawn from a study of graft-versus-host responses after intestinal transplantation. Regarding the study as a whole: Detected in recipient marrow were GvH clones, some of which were first observed in ileum or blood.

Trimming left V 4 bases short and J 7 bases short, with 16 bases between. CDR3 size: 14 residues. Germline loops: CDR1 SNHLY, CDR2 FYNNEI. Data came from immunoSEQ multiplex PCR; TCRdb stores just in-frame clones and leaves some out. The sample yields around 45,000 clones, 92% seen once. In regard to this clone: Its specificity is unknown.

The sequence was collected from a human donor who was the organ donor for an intestinal transplant. Sequenced material: unstimulated CD4+ T cells sorted from spleen or lymph node cells, taken before transplant. This chain uses TRBV2 with TRBJ1-1, with D possibly TRBD1 on 5 matching bases. The CDR3 loop reads CASSVGTGGVEAFF. CDR3 DNA: TGTGCCAGCAGTGTGGGAACGGGGGGAGTTGAAGCTTTCTTT.